A single sample is the source of the 21 T cell receptor beta chains below, sequenced in a study of cytomegalovirus exposure and HLA in healthy donors. The PCR was carried out with 60 Vbeta primers and 13 Jbeta primers. Profiling relied on immunoSEQ multiplex PCR, and the TCRdb table lists in-frame clones only, not all of them. The sample holds over 95,000 clones, 77% seen once. Input material: PBMCs. The source of these receptors is a man aged 40-50 years in good health and CMV-seropositive.

The rearrangement uses TRBV6-1 and TRBJ1-1, with D hard to call. CDR3 size: 13 residues. V lost 5 bases and J 1 base, leaving 8 bases between the germline ends. Germline CDR1 and CDR2: MNHNS and SASEGT. In DNA form, the CDR3 reads TGTGCCAGCAGTACGCCCGGGAACACTGAAGCTTTCTTT. Translated: CASSTPGNTEAFF.

The chain uses TRBV1 and TRBJ2-7; TRBD1 is taken as the D call from the table, unchecked against the DNA. TRBV1 is deemed a pseudogene. This CDR3 has 14 residues. Written as DNA, the CDR3 is TGCACCAGCAGCCAAGAGGGCAGGACATACGAGCAGTACTTC. Its translation: CTSSQEGRTYEQYF.

The gene calls are TRBV28 and TRBJ2-2; D gene ambiguous. Trimming took off 7 bases at V and 0 bases at J, with 12 bases between the two ends. This CDR3 is built from 15 residues. Germline V gives CDR1 MDHEN, CDR2 SYDVKM. Written as DNA, the CDR3 is TGTGCCAGCAACCAAACACCAACGAACACCGGGGAGCTGTTTTTT. Its protein product is CASNQTPTNTGELFF.

The chain has TRBV9 and TRBJ1-6; tentative D call: TRBD1 (5 bases). Between the trimmed V and J ends, which lost 0 bases and 11 bases, there was a span of 9 bases. The CDR3 sequence is 13 residues long. Germline values: CDR1 SGDLS, CDR2 YYNGEE. This CDR3 is CASSVGGGTPLHF. The CDR3 nucleotides are TGTGCCAGCAGCGTAGGGGGCGGGACACCCCTCCACTTT.

This rearrangement joins TRBV18 to TRBJ1-1, with TRBD1 matching over 8 bases. Germline V gene data show CDR1 as KGHSH and CDR2 as LQKENI. V gave up 5 bases and J gave up 7 bases; unmatched junction bases: 12. This CDR3 comprises 15 residues. The CDR3 DNA is TGTGCCAGCTCATTCACATCCAGGGGGCAAATTGAAGCTTTCTTT. It encodes CASSFTSRGQIEAFF.

This chain links TRBV14 with TRBJ2-2; perhaps TRBD2 as D (6 bases). CDR1 and CDR2 (germline): SGHDN, FVKESK. The length of the CDR3 is 15 residues. Trimming removed 3 bases from V and 7 bases from J, with 15 bases in between. The CDR3 sequence is CASSQFQRGGGELFF. In DNA form, the CDR3 reads TGTGCCAGCAGCCAGTTCCAAAGGGGAGGCGGGGAGCTGTTTTTT.

This chain connects TRBV7-2 to TRBJ2-3; D not certain. CDR3 size: 14 residues. With 1 base removed from V and 5 bases from J, the gap between germline ends came to 10 bases. Germline V gene sequence: CDR1 SGHTA, CDR2 FQGNSA. The CDR3 coding sequence is TGTGCCAGCAGCTTAGTGTCTGGTAGAGATACGCAGTATTTT. Its translation is CASSLVSGRDTQYF. Based on the CDR3 plus reference TRBV7-2 and TRBJ2-3, the full variable domain is GAGVSQSPSNKVTEKGKDVELRCDPISGHTALYWYRQSLGQGLEFLIYFQGNSAPDKSGLPSDRFSAERTGGSVSTLTIQRTQQEDSAVYLCASSLVSGRDTQYFGPGTRLTVL.

The genes are TRBV28 and TRBJ1-6; 8 bases agree with TRBD1. Per germline, CDR1 MDHEN and CDR2 SYDVKM. V lost 5 bases, J lost 7 bases, and 10 bases stayed unmatched. The CDR3 spans 16 residues. CDR3 region: CASSIRQGIGNSPLHF. In DNA form, the CDR3 reads TGTGCCAGCAGTATCCGACAGGGGATCGGGAATTCACCCCTCCACTTT.

Comments on this clone: The identical CDR3 is also encoded by other nucleotide sequences in the sample. V is TRBV28 and J is TRBJ1-2, with 7 bases fitting TRBD1. The CDR3 loop spans 13 amino acids. With V trimmed by 6 bases and J by 3 bases, 4 bases remained unmatched. Germline assignment: CDR1 MDHEN and CDR2 SYDVKM. The CDR3 protein is CASRRGGDYGYTF. In DNA form, the CDR3 reads TGTGCCAGCAGGAGAGGGGGCGACTATGGCTACACCTTC.

The chain employs TRBV6-1 and TRBJ2-7, with D possibly matching TRBD1 (6 bases). The CDR3 covers 14 residues. Germline V lookup: CDR1 MNHNS, CDR2 SASEGT. Trimming left V 5 bases short and J 5 bases short, with 16 bases between. The CDR3 sequence: CASSIDRPDDEQYF. CDR3 bases: TGTGCCAGCAGTATCGACAGGCCGGACGACGAGCAGTACTTC.

The J gene is TRBJ2-1, the V gene TRBV7-9, with 7 bases that match TRBD1. Trimming took 4 bases from V and 0 from J; bases not matched to a gene: 6. The V gene's germline CDR1 is SEHNR and CDR2 FQNEAQ (reference sequence). The CDR3 contains 16 residues. CDR3 region: CASSWTTGISYNEQFF. The CDR3 coding sequence is TGTGCCAGCAGCTGGACGACAGGGATCTCCTACAATGAGCAGTTCTTC.

This clone has only a few counts. The rearrangement links TRBV18 to TRBJ2-5; weak D call: TRBD2 (5 bases). The CDR3 spans 16 residues. Germline V lookup: CDR1 KGHSH, CDR2 LQKENI. The V and J ends lost 3 bases and 2 bases respectively, with 16 bases between them. CDR3 sequence reads: CASSPDLEGWQETQYF. CDR3 DNA: TGTGCCAGCTCACCGGATCTAGAGGGCTGGCAAGAGACCCAGTACTTC.

The chain joins TRBV7-3 to TRBJ2-7; TRBD1 matches 11 bases. The V gene's germline CDR1 is SGHTA and CDR2 FQGTGA. V gave up 5 bases and J gave up 4 bases; unmatched junction bases: 4. This CDR3 spans 14 amino acids. The CDR3 sequence is CASSPGQGAYEQYF. CDR3 sequence (DNA): TGTGCCAGCAGCCCCGGACAGGGGGCTTACGAGCAGTACTTC.

In this sample, this clone turned up a few times. Written as DNA, the CDR3 is TGCGCCAGCAGCCTCCGACTGAATTCACCCCTCCACTTT. Its protein is CASSLRLNSPLHF. V and J are TRBV4-1 and TRBJ1-6; D gene ambiguous. The CDR3 has 13 amino acids. Germline loops: CDR1 MGHRA, CDR2 YSYEKL. With 4 bases removed from V and 7 bases from J, the gap between germline ends came to 8 bases.

V gene TRBV5-1 combines with J gene TRBJ2-3, with 7 bases that match TRBD2. The CDR3 consists of 15 residues. Germline V gene lookup returns CDR1 SGHRS and CDR2 YFSETQ. With V trimmed by 1 base and J by 4 bases, 6 bases remained unmatched. CDR3 bases: TGCGCCAGCAGCTTGAGCGGGGTCGGGGCAGATACGCAGTATTTT. Its translation: CASSLSGVGADTQYF.

This chain links TRBV7-8 with TRBJ2-3; TRBD2 agrees at 8 bases. The germline CDR1 and CDR2 sequences are SGHVS and FQNEAQ. V trimming: 4 bases; J trimming: 2 bases; junction bases outside the gene matches: 5. This CDR3 contains 15 residues. The CDR3 DNA follows: TGTGCCAGCAGCTCATTAGCGGGGATCACAGATACGCAGTATTTT. This sequence encodes CASSSLAGITDTQYF.

This clone was picked up a small number of times. This chain links TRBV6-1 with TRBJ1-4, with 7 bases matching TRBD1. This CDR3 is built from 15 residues. V gave up 3 bases and J gave up 5 bases; unmatched junction bases: 6. Per the germline V gene, CDR1 is MNHNS and CDR2 is SASEGT. CDR3 in amino acids: CASSDGNRGNEKLFF. The CDR3 DNA sequence: TGTGCCAGCAGTGACGGGAACAGGGGAAATGAAAAACTGTTTTTT.

The chain couples TRBV19 to TRBJ2-4, with D tentatively TRBD1 (5 bases). The V and J ends lost 4 bases and 3 bases respectively, with 16 bases between them. CDR3 length equals 16 residues. Germline lookup yields CDR1 LNHDA and CDR2 SQIVND (reference sequence). The CDR3 region has the DNA TGTGCCAGTAGTACAAGACAGTTCCCAGGCAAAAACATTCAGTACTTC. Translating gives CASSTRQFPGKNIQYF.

The chain is built from TRBV5-1 and TRBJ1-2; no reliable D call. The germline gives CDR1 SGHRS, CDR2 YFSETQ. V lost 0 bases and J lost 4, with 13 bases in between. This CDR3 has 15 residues. This CDR3 is CASSLVGVRAYGYTF. CDR3 coding DNA: TGCGCCAGCAGCTTGGTCGGGGTGCGCGCCTATGGCTACACCTTC.

The V gene is TRBV27, the J gene TRBJ2-3, with no clear D. This CDR3 is built from 11 residues. The V gene's germline CDR1 is MNHEY and CDR2 SMNVEV (reference sequence). Trimming stripped 10 bases from V and 2 bases from J, with 7 bases between. CDR3 region: CATSHTDTQYF. The CDR3 DNA reads as TGTGCCACCAGCCACACAGATACGCAGTATTTT.

The chain uses TRBV4-1 and TRBJ2-1, with TRBD1 matching over 8 bases. CDR1 and CDR2 (germline): MGHRA, YSYEKL. The trim removed 2 bases at V and 4 bases at J, leaving 7 bases unmatched. The CDR3 is 16 residues long. The CDR3 nucleotides are TGCGCCAGCAGCCAACAGGGACAGGCCCCGTACAATGAGCAGTTCTTC. The encoded protein is CASSQQGQAPYNEQFF.